These 25 T cell receptor beta chains were sequenced from one sample in a study of T-cell memory formation after mild COVID-19. TCRdb processed the 5' RACE reads anew with MiXCR; each CDR3 protein has one entry. Of over 300,000 distinct CDR3 sequences in the sample, around a fifth were seen once. Sequenced: PBMCs or a T cell subset sorted from them (not recorded which). All receptors come from a man younger than 30 who had mild COVID-19 (a few samples of this study predate the infection). Cell type and time point are not known.

This clonotype was observed a few times. The V call is TRBV19, the J call TRBJ1-2; D gene ambiguous. Trimming stripped 4 bases from V and 0 bases from J, with 9 bases between. CDR3 length equals 14 residues. The germline CDR1 and CDR2 sequences are LNHDA and SQIVND (reference sequence). The CDR3, as DNA: TGTGCCAGTAGTACTGACTCAGCTAACTATGGCTACACCTTC. Protein sequence: CASSTDSANYGYTF.

This clonotype turned up a few times. The chain couples TRBV30 to TRBJ2-1, with D possibly being TRBD1 (6 bases). V was clipped by 4 bases and J by 8 bases, with 18 bases between them. Germline assignment: CDR1 GTSNPN and CDR2 SVGIG (reference sequence). The CDR3 contains 14 residues. The CDR3 sequence is CAWNRQVGSDEQFF. The CDR3 DNA follows: TGTGCCTGGAACCGACAGGTGGGGTCTGATGAGCAGTTCTTC.

This clonotype was seen ten or more times. This rearrangement joins TRBV7-2 to TRBJ2-7; no clear D gene. The length of the CDR3 is 14 residues. V lost 5 bases and J 5 bases, leaving 16 bases between the germline ends. From germline, CDR1 is SGHTA and CDR2 FQGNSA. Here the CDR3 reads CASSRSDGYDEQYF. The CDR3 DNA sequence: TGTGCCAGCAGCAGATCGGACGGCTACGACGAGCAGTACTTC.

The rearrangement links TRBV7-9 to TRBJ1-3; D gene uncertain. The CDR3 is 13 residues long. With 5 bases removed from V and 7 bases from J, the gap between germline ends came to 12 bases. The V gene's germline CDR1 is SEHNR and CDR2 FQNEAQ (reference sequence). The CDR3 region has the DNA TGTGCCAGCAGCCAAGGAGTAGGGAACACCATATATTTT. Protein product: CASSQGVGNTIYF.

There are many counts of this clonotype. The chain is built from TRBV12-3 or TRBV12-4 and TRBJ2-7, with no clear D. The length of the CDR3 is 11 residues. V shed 5 bases and J shed 4 bases, with 6 bases lying between them. As DNA, the CDR3 is TGTGCCAGCAGTCGAAGATACGAGCAGTACTTC. It is translated as CASSRRYEQYF.

This clonotype was recorded a few times. The chain uses TRBV18 and TRBJ2-1; D is perhaps TRBD2 (5 bases). With 2 bases removed from V and 7 bases from J, the gap between germline ends came to 12 bases. Germline-derived CDR1 and CDR2 are KGHSH and LQKENI. This CDR3 is built from 14 residues. CDR3 residues: CASSPTGSRNEQFF. CDR3 sequence (DNA): TGTGCCAGCTCACCAACGGGGTCCAGAAATGAGCAGTTCTTC.

This clonotype has just a few counts. The chain carries TRBV4-2 and TRBJ1-5; D call uncertain. V was shortened by 6 bases and J by 6 bases, with 12 bases between the two germline ends. This CDR3 has 13 amino acids. CDR1 is LGHNA and CDR2 is YNFKEQ in the germline V gene. In nucleotides, the CDR3 is TGTGCCAGCAGTTACAACGTGGCTCAGCCCCAGCATTTT. Protein sequence: CASSYNVAQPQHF.

This clonotype has a handful of counts. This sequence joins TRBV18 and TRBJ1-4, with a tentative D call TRBD1 (5 bases). The V and J ends lost 2 bases and 6 bases respectively, with 10 bases between them. Germline V gene lookup returns CDR1 KGHSH and CDR2 LQKENI. CDR3 length: 14 residues. The CDR3 reads CASSPSLTDEKLFF. Here the CDR3 DNA reads TGTGCCAGCTCACCATCGTTGACAGATGAAAAACTGTTTTTT.

The J gene is TRBJ2-6, the V gene TRBV6-5, with 11 bases identical to TRBD1. V shed 7 bases and J 3 bases; nucleotides not matched to a gene: 14. This CDR3 has 19 amino acids. The V gene's germline CDR1 is MNHEY and CDR2 SVGAGI. CDR3 DNA: TGTGCCAGCATACCCCTGGCCGGACAGGGGGCTAGTGGGGCCAACGTCCTGACTTTC. This encodes CASIPLAGQGASGANVLTF.

The chain links TRBV18 to TRBJ2-5; D might be TRBD2 (6 bases). Looked up from germline, CDR1 is KGHSH and CDR2 is LQKENI. The CDR3 is 14 amino acids. The V and J ends lost 0 bases and 5 bases respectively, with 10 bases between them. In nucleotides, the CDR3 is TGTGCCAGCTCACCACCTGCAGGAGGGGAGACCCAGTACTTC. Its translation is CASSPPAGGETQYF.

This clonotype has more than one count but fewer than ten. The V call is TRBV20-1, the J call TRBJ2-5; D not resolved. Germline CDR1 DFQATT, CDR2 SNEGSKA (reference sequence). The CDR3 is made up of 14 amino acids. The V end was cut by 2 bases, the J end by 4 bases, with 14 bases between. CDR3 sequence reads: CSARISFGGETQYF. As DNA, the CDR3 is TGCAGTGCTAGAATTAGTTTCGGTGGAGAGACCCAGTACTTC.

This clonotype was observed a handful of times. V is TRBV10-3 and J is TRBJ1-1; tentatively, D is TRBD1 (6 bases). The CDR3 is made up of 14 amino acids. Germline V gives CDR1 ENHRY, CDR2 SYGVKD. V gave up 2 bases and J gave up 3 bases, with 10 bases separating them. The CDR3 DNA reads as TGTGCCATCAGTGAGACAGGGCAGGACACTGAAGCTTTCTTT. Its protein product is CAISETGQDTEAFF.

The chain uses TRBV9 and TRBJ2-3; D not certain. Germline assignment: CDR1 SGDLS and CDR2 YYNGEE. Deletions cut 0 bases from V and 6 bases from J, with 17 bases between. This CDR3 has 16 amino acids. DNA for the CDR3: TGTGCCAGCAGCGTAGTAGGTAGCCTAGTGTTTGATACGCAGTATTTT. As protein: CASSVVGSLVFDTQYF.

This clonotype was seen more than once but under ten times. This rearrangement joins TRBV29-1 to TRBJ2-2, with 7 positions matching TRBD1. The CDR3 has 15 residues. Unmatched junction bases numbered 9, after V lost 3 bases and J lost 5 bases. Germline assignment: CDR1 SQVTM and CDR2 ANQGSEA. The CDR3, as DNA: TGCAGCGTTGAGGTGACAGGGATCCCTACCGGGGAGCTGTTTTTT. Protein: CSVEVTGIPTGELFF.

This clonotype was counted between two and nine times. This chain joins TRBV24-1 and TRBJ1-4; D remains unclear. Germline V lookup: CDR1 KGHDR, CDR2 SFDVKD. The CDR3 has 17 amino acids. Between the trimmed V and J ends, which lost 4 bases and 4 bases, there was a span of 18 bases. CDR3 sequence (DNA): TGTGCCACCAGTGACCAGCCCTCTGCGGGGAATAATGAAAAACTGTTTTTT. Its translation: CATSDQPSAGNNEKLFF.

This clonotype was seen ten or more times. V usage is TRBV6-4 and J usage is TRBJ2-2; 9 nucleotides agree with TRBD2. Germline loops: CDR1 MRHNA, CDR2 SNTAGT. This CDR3 has 14 residues. V shed 3 bases, J shed 4 bases, and the junction held 0 bases outside the gene matches. The CDR3 is CASSEGLATGELFF. CDR3 coding DNA: TGTGCCAGCAGTGAGGGACTAGCCACCGGGGAGCTGTTTTTT.

This clonotype was counted ten times or more. V and J are TRBV6-2 or TRBV6-3 and TRBJ1-5; D unresolved. Germline loops: CDR1 MNHEY, CDR2 SVGEGT. The CDR3 runs to 15 residues. The V and J ends lost 5 bases and 2 bases respectively, with 13 bases between them. CDR3: CASSGRPDGNQPQHF. CDR3 in DNA: TGTGCCAGCAGTGGCCGACCGGACGGCAATCAGCCCCAGCATTTT.

The chain joins TRBV20-1 to TRBJ1-6; D remains ambiguous. The V and J ends lost 0 bases and 0 bases respectively, with 3 bases between them. The germline V gene has CDR1 DFQATT and CDR2 SNEGSKA (reference sequence). CDR3 size: 14 residues. The CDR3, as DNA: TGCAGTGCTAGAGACAGCTCCTATAATTCACCCCTCCACTTT. Protein: CSARDSSYNSPLHF.

Many counts were recorded for this clonotype. The J gene is TRBJ2-5, the V gene TRBV11-3, with 8 bases identical to TRBD1. The germline gives CDR1 SGHNT, CDR2 YENEEA. The CDR3 contains 15 residues. Trimming cost V 4 bases and J 4 bases; bases outside gene matches: 8. The CDR3 loop reads CASSSNGQGGETQYF. The CDR3 coding sequence is TGTGCCAGCAGCTCTAATGGACAGGGAGGAGAGACCCAGTACTTC.

The CDR3, as DNA: TGTGCCAGCAGCCATCCAGAACGGGGCACCGGGGAGCTGTTTTTT. It codes for CASSHPERGTGELFF. The chain carries TRBV4-2 and TRBJ2-2; possible D gene TRBD2, 5 bases. Trimming left V 3 bases short and J 4 bases short, with 12 bases between. This CDR3 is built from 15 residues. Germline-derived CDR1 and CDR2 are LGHNA and YNFKEQ.

The CDR3 DNA sequence: TGTGCCAGCAGTTCCGATGGGGGATATGGCTACACCTTC. Translation gives CASSSDGGYGYTF. The V and J genes are TRBV12-3 or TRBV12-4 and TRBJ1-2, with a possible D match to TRBD1 (5 bases). V lost 4 bases, J lost 5 bases, and 11 bases lay in between. This CDR3 has 13 residues.

The chain is built from TRBV6-2 or TRBV6-3 and TRBJ2-1; D not resolved. The CDR3 has 17 residues. CDR1 and CDR2 (germline): MNHEY, SVGEGT. V was trimmed by 6 bases and J by 4 bases, leaving 22 bases between them. The CDR3 nucleotides are TGTGCCAGCAGGTTGAGCGTTGAAGTCTCACTTTACAATGAGCAGTTCTTC. Translation gives CASRLSVEVSLYNEQFF.

Only a few counts were recorded for this clonotype. The chain combines TRBV28 with TRBJ1-2, with D possibly being TRBD1 (5 bases). CDR1 is MDHEN, CDR2 SYDVKM, per germline. The CDR3 runs 15 residues. Trimming stripped 2 bases from V and 1 base from J, with 11 bases between. CDR3 nucleotides: TGTGCCAGCAGTTTAATTCTGGGGGGTAACTATGGCTACACCTTC. It specifies CASSLILGGNYGYTF.

This clonotype was observed a few times. The CDR3 coding sequence is TGCGCCAGCAGCCAGGTTGGGGGGACGAACACTGAAGCTTTCTTT. Translation gives CASSQVGGTNTEAFF. The chain has TRBV4-1 and TRBJ1-1; tentative D call: TRBD1 (5 bases). V gave up 3 bases and J gave up 1 base, with 12 bases separating them. Germline lookup yields CDR1 MGHRA and CDR2 YSYEKL. There are 15 residues in the CDR3.

This clonotype has just a few counts. V and J are TRBV4-1 and TRBJ2-7, with 9 bases fitting TRBD1. CDR3 size: 15 residues. CDR1 and CDR2 (germline): MGHRA, YSYEKL. V gave up 2 bases and J gave up 2 bases; unmatched junction bases: 4. The CDR3 nucleotides are TGCGCCAGCAGCCAACCGGGACAGGGAGCCTACGAGCAGTACTTC. It codes for CASSQPGQGAYEQYF.